This T cell receptor (beta chain) was sequenced for a study of CD8 T cells in Susac syndrome. A quantity of roughly 0.5 to 1 ug RNA underwent reverse transcription using random hexamers. With immunoSEQ multiplex PCR, TCR beta CDR3 was amplified across 54 Vbeta and 13 Jbeta. TCRdb analysed the immunoSEQ multiplex PCR reads with MiXCR anew, one entry per CDR3 protein. Among some 300,000 distinct CDR3 sequences listed, about 88% were seen once. The CDR3 totals 16 residues. Germline-derived CDR1 and CDR2 are KGHDR and SFDVKD. V dropped 1 base and J dropped 0 bases, with 10 bases sitting between them. The gene calls are TRBV24-1 and TRBJ2-3; D may be TRBD2 (5 bases). The source of this sequence is a human donor with multiple sclerosis. The sequenced sample consisted of CD8+ T cells from PBMCs. The CDR3 protein is CATSDLSGPSTDTQYF. CDR3 in DNA: TGTGCCACCAGTGATTTAAGCGGACCTAGCACAGATACGCAGTATTTT.